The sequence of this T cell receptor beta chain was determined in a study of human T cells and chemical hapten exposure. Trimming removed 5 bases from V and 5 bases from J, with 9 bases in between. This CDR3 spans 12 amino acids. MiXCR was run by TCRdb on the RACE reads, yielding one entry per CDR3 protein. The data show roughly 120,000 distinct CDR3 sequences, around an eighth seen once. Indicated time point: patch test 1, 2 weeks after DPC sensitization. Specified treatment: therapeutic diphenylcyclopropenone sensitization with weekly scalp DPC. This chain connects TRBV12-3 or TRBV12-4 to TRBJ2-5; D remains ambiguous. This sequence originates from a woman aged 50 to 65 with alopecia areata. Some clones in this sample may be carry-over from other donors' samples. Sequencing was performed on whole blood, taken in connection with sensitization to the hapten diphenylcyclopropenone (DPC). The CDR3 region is CASSPARETQYF. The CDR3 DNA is TGTGCCAGCAGTCCGGCCCGGGAGACCCAGTACTTC.